A selection of T cell receptor beta chains follows, all from one sample in a study of response to subunit inactivated influenza vaccine. TCRdb ran MiXCR on the RT-PCR reads and lists one entry per CDR3 protein. Of around 480,000 distinct CDR3 sequences listed, 16% are singletons. The sample here was CD4+ T cells sorted from PBMCs, taken less than 30 months after vaccination. These receptors originate from a man aged 45 to 70 who received an inactivated influenza vaccine. Both conserved end residues are part of each CDR3. The order of the fields is J gene, V gene, clone size, D gene, CDR3 protein, CDR3 DNA. The D gene is left open where the match is weak. Rows may omit the clone size; those that give it use once, few, many or a size class.

j_call: TRBJ1-4
v_call: TRBV5-5
clone_size: few
d_call: -
cdr3_aa: CASSPGQSVEGKLFF
cdr3_nt: TGTGCCAGCAGCCCGGGACAAAGTGTAGAGGGAAAACTGTTTTTT

j_call: TRBJ2-3
v_call: TRBV20-1
clone_size: few
d_call: TRBD2
cdr3_aa: CSARTSGTTDTQYF
cdr3_nt: TGCAGTGCTAGGACTAGCGGGACCACAGATACGCAGTATTTT

j_call: TRBJ2-1
v_call: TRBV6-2/TRBV6-3
clone_size: -
d_call: -
cdr3_aa: CASSPDRTYNEQFF
cdr3_nt: TGTGCCAGCAGTCCAGACAGGACATACAATGAGCAGTTCTTC

j_call: TRBJ2-3
v_call: TRBV14
clone_size: -
d_call: -
cdr3_aa: CASSRGYRLRTDTQYF
cdr3_nt: TGTGCCAGCAGTCGCGGATACCGGCTCCGCACAGATACGCAGTATTTT

j_call: TRBJ2-2
v_call: TRBV5-1
clone_size: -
d_call: -
cdr3_aa: CASSLWGDNTGELFF
cdr3_nt: TGCGCCAGCAGCTTGTGGGGAGATAACACCGGGGAGCTGTTTTTT

j_call: TRBJ2-7
v_call: TRBV28
clone_size: -
d_call: -
cdr3_aa: CATRAPFIYEQYF
cdr3_nt: TGTGCCACTCGCGCACCGTTTATCTACGAGCAGTACTTC

j_call: TRBJ2-2
v_call: TRBV6-1
clone_size: -
d_call: -
cdr3_aa: CASRRLFHTGELFF
cdr3_nt: TGTGCCAGCAGAAGACTCTTTCACACCGGGGAGCTGTTTTTT

j_call: TRBJ2-5
v_call: TRBV20-1
clone_size: few
d_call: -
cdr3_aa: CSARDTQAMETQYF
cdr3_nt: TGCAGTGCTAGAGATACCCAGGCGATGGAGACCCAGTACTTC

j_call: TRBJ2-7
v_call: TRBV20-1
clone_size: -
d_call: -
cdr3_aa: CSASGGVYEQYF
cdr3_nt: TGCAGTGCTAGCGGCGGTGTCTACGAGCAGTACTTC

j_call: TRBJ1-2
v_call: TRBV12-3/TRBV12-4
clone_size: -
d_call: -
cdr3_aa: CASSPRSWGGYTF
cdr3_nt: TGTGCCAGCAGTCCCAGGTCCTGGGGTGGCTACACCTTC

j_call: TRBJ2-3
v_call: TRBV21-1
clone_size: few
d_call: -
cdr3_aa: CASSKESGQDTQYF
cdr3_nt: TGTGCCAGCAGCAAAGAATCAGGGCAAGATACGCAGTATTTT

j_call: TRBJ2-7
v_call: TRBV29-1
clone_size: few
d_call: -
cdr3_aa: CSVEDSAQGEQYF
cdr3_nt: TGCAGCGTTGAAGACTCCGCCCAGGGCGAGCAGTACTTC

j_call: TRBJ2-7
v_call: TRBV4-2
clone_size: -
d_call: -
cdr3_aa: CASSQEGTNYEQYF
cdr3_nt: TGTGCCAGCAGCCAGGAGGGAACGAACTACGAGCAGTACTTC

j_call: TRBJ2-3
v_call: TRBV7-9
clone_size: few
d_call: TRBD1
cdr3_aa: CASSPGTGERDTQYF
cdr3_nt: TGTGCCAGCAGCCCCGGGACAGGAGAAAGGGATACGCAGTATTTT

j_call: TRBJ1-1
v_call: TRBV4-3
clone_size: many
d_call: -
cdr3_aa: CASSQGQGFSEAFF
cdr3_nt: TGCGCCAGCAGCCAAGGGCAGGGGTTCAGCGAAGCTTTCTTT

j_call: TRBJ2-7
v_call: TRBV7-8
clone_size: -
d_call: -
cdr3_aa: CASSARTHGYEQYF
cdr3_nt: TGTGCCAGCAGCGCCAGGACCCACGGCTACGAGCAGTACTTC

j_call: TRBJ2-7
v_call: TRBV20-1
clone_size: few
d_call: -
cdr3_aa: CSATRLLSNEQYF
cdr3_nt: TGCAGTGCCACGCGCCTCCTAAGCAACGAGCAGTACTTC

j_call: TRBJ1-5
v_call: TRBV20-1
clone_size: -
d_call: -
cdr3_aa: CSAREGGQPQHF
cdr3_nt: TGCAGTGCTAGAGAAGGGGGTCAGCCCCAGCATTTT

j_call: TRBJ2-3
v_call: TRBV20-1
clone_size: few
d_call: -
cdr3_aa: CSARAVITDTQYF
cdr3_nt: TGCAGTGCGAGGGCGGTTATCACAGATACGCAGTATTTT

j_call: TRBJ1-5
v_call: TRBV20-1
clone_size: -
d_call: -
cdr3_aa: CSAQTVNQPQHF
cdr3_nt: TGCAGTGCCCAGACTGTGAATCAGCCCCAGCATTTT

j_call: TRBJ2-7
v_call: TRBV2
clone_size: -
d_call: -
cdr3_aa: CASSGTGTPGEQYF
cdr3_nt: TGTGCCAGCAGTGGGACCGGGACACCCGGCGAGCAGTACTTC

j_call: TRBJ2-5
v_call: TRBV20-1
clone_size: -
d_call: TRBD2
cdr3_aa: CSASGTRQETQYF
cdr3_nt: TGCAGTGCTAGCGGGACTAGACAAGAGACCCAGTACTTC